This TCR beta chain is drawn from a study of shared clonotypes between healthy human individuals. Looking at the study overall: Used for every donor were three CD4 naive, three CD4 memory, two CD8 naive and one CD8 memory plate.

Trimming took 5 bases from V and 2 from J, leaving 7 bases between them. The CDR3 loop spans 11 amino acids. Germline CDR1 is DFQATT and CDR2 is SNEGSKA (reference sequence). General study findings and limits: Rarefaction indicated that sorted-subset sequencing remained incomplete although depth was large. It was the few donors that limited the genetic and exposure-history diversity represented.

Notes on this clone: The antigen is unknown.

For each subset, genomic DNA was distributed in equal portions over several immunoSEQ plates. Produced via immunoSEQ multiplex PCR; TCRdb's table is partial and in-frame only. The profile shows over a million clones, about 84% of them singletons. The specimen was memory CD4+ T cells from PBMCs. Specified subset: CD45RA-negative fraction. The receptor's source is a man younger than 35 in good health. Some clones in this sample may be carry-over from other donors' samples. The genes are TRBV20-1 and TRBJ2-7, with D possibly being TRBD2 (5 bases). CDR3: CSAAGAYEQYF. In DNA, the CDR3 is TGCAGTGCTGCCGGGGCCTACGAGCAGTACTTC.